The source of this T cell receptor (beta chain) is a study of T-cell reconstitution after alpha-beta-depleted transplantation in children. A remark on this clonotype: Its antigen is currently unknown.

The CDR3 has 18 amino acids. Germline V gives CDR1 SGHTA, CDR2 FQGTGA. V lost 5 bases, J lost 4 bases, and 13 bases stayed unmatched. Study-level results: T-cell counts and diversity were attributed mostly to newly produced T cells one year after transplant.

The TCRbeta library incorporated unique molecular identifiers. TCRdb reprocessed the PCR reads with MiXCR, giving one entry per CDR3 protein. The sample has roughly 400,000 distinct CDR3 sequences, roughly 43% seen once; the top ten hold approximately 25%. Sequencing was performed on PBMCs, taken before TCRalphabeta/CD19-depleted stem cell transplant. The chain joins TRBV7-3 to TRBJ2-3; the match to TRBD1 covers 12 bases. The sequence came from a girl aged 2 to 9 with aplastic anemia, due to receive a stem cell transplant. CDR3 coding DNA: TGTGCCAGCAGCCCGCCGGGACAGGGGGCGCAATGGGCAGATACGCAGTATTTT. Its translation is CASSPPGQGAQWADTQYF.